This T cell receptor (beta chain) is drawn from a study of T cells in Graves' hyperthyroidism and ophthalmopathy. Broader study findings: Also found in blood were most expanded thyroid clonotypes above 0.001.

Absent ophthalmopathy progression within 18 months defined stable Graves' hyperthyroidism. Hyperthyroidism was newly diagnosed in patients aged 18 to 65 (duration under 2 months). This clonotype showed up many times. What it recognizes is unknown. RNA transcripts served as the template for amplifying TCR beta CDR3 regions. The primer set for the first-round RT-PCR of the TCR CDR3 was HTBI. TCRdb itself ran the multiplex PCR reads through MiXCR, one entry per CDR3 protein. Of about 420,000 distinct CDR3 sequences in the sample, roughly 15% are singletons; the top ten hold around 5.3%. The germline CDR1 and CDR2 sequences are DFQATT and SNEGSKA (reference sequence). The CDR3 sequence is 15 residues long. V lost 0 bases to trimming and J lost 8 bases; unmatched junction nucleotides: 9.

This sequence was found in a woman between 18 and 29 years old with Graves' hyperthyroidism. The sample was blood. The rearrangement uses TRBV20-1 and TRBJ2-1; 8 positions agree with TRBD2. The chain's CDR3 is CSARDPGGPGDEQFF. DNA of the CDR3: TGCAGTGCTAGAGATCCGGGAGGGCCCGGCGATGAGCAGTTCTTC.